This T cell receptor beta chain was recorded in a study of cytomegalovirus exposure and HLA in healthy donors. Study as a whole: About 200 million T cells yielded more than 95 million unique TCR beta sequences, as an earlier analysis found. General study results and limits: In an earlier analysis, about 87% or about 30%: the productive usage of most TCR beta V segments.

Losses at the gene ends were 4 bases for V and 7 bases for J; bases not matched to a gene: 9. The CDR3 has 14 amino acids. The germline CDR1 and CDR2 sequences are SGHDN and FVKESK. The PCR had 60 Vbeta and 13 Jbeta primers. Method: immunoSEQ multiplex PCR; TCRdb's copy keeps in-frame clones and lacks some. The profile shows 100,000 to 150,000 clones, 76% of them singletons. This clone was seen more than once but under ten times. Its antigen remains unknown. Sequencing was carried out using PBMCs. V usage is TRBV14 and J usage is TRBJ1-2; 7 nucleotides agree with TRBD1. This TCR derives from a man aged 45-60 years in good health and CMV-seronegative. The CDR3 region has the DNA TGTGCCAGCAGCCTATCGACAGGGTCGGTTGGCTACACCTTC. Its translation: CASSLSTGSVGYTF. The whole variable domain, filled in from reference TRBV14 and TRBJ1-2, reads EAGVTQFPSHSVIEKGQTVTLRCDPISGHDNLYWYRRVMGKEIKFLLHFVKESKQDESGMPNNRFLAERTGGTYSTLKVQPAELEDSGVYFCASSLSTGSVGYTFGSGTRLTVV.